This T cell receptor (beta chain) was retrieved from a study of T cells in Graves' hyperthyroidism and ophthalmopathy. Study findings and constraints: Model predictions of ophthalmopathy came a median around 6.5 months before onset. Blood held most thyroid clonotypes expanded above 0.001 frequency.

Ophthalmopathy patients all had a Clinical Activity Score of at least 3, a NOSPECS grade of at least 4 and disease under 3 months old. It was uncontrolled infection, other autoimmune disease, pregnancy or lactation that excluded patients. This clonotype has a handful of counts. What it binds is unknown. J gave up 7 bases and V 10 bases, and 7 bases lay outside the gene matches. The CDR3 has 12 amino acids. Germline CDR1 is MNHNS and CDR2 is SASEGT. Amplified TCR beta CDR3 regions derived from RNA transcripts. The HTBI primer set served for first-round RT-PCR of the TCR CDR3. TCRdb called the multiplex PCR reads again in MiXCR, with one record for every CDR3 protein. The data show 600,000 to 650,000 distinct CDR3 sequences, with less than 25% seen just once and under 35% held by the top ten.

The specimen was blood. This clonotype was sampled from a young man with Graves' ophthalmopathy. The chain combines TRBV6-1 with TRBJ2-7, with TRBD1 matching over 10 bases. The DNA for the CDR3 is TGTGCCACGACAGGGGGCATGTGGGAGCAGTACTTC. As protein: CATTGGMWEQYF.